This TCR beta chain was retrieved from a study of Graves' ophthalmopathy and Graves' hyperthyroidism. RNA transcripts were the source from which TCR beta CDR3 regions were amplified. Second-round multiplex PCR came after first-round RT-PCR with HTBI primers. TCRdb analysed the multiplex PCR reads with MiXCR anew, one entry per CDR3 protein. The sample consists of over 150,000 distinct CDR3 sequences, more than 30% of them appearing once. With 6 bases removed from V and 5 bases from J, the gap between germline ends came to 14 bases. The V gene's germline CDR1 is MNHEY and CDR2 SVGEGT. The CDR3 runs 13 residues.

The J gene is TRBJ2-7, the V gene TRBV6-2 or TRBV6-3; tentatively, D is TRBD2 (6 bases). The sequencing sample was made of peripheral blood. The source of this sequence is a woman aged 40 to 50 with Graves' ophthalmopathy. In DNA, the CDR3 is TGTGCCAGCAGCCCCCGGCGGGGCCACGAGCAGTACTTC. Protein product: CASSPRRGHEQYF.